Listed here is a single T cell receptor (beta chain). As yet, its antigen is unknown. This sample stems from a study of cytomegalovirus exposure and HLA in healthy donors. Study-wide results and limits: In vitro testing confirmed three CMV-associated chains as specific for CMV antigens.

Each donor was nominally healthy when sampled (though unrecorded immune exposures were likely). The PCR ran on 60 Vbeta and 13 Jbeta primers. Sequencing used immunoSEQ multiplex PCR; TCRdb keeps in-frame clones, though not all of them. The sample contains approximately 150,000 clones, under 85% of which appear only once. CDR1 SGHRS and CDR2 YFSETQ come from the germline V gene. Trimming pared 3 bases from V and 2 bases from J, leaving 15 bases between. The CDR3 has 15 residues. The sequenced sample consisted of PBMCs. The V and J genes are TRBV5-1 and TRBJ2-7; tentatively, D is TRBD2 (5 bases). The TCR was taken from a man in his late teens or twenties in good health and CMV-seronegative. The CDR3 here is CASSSGLFGAYEQYF. As DNA, the CDR3 is TGCGCCAGCAGCTCCGGACTCTTTGGGGCCTACGAGCAGTACTTC.